This T cell receptor (beta chain) was captured by sequencing in a study of shared clonotypes between healthy human individuals. Study as a whole: Researchers assigned three CD4 naive, three CD4 memory, two CD8 naive and one CD8 memory plate to each donor. Points from the study as a whole: Naive CD4 clonotype sharing across a handful of donors was 4.5% to 6%.

Note on this clone: The antigen remains unidentified.

Germline V gene lookup returns CDR1 SGHVS and CDR2 FQNEAQ. This CDR3 is 14 amino acids long. J was trimmed by 7 bases and V by 4 bases; bases with no gene match: 7. CD4+ cell separation produced CD45RA+ naive and CD45RA-negative memory subsets. Several immunoSEQ plates received, in even portions, the genomic DNA of each subset. Assay used: immunoSEQ multiplex PCR; TCRdb lists only in-frame clones, some missing. The sample records some 580,000 clones, almost 97% being singletons. Source material: naive CD4+ T cells sorted from blood. This sample's subset: CD45RA+ positively selected. The sequence derives from a woman younger than 45 in good health. V and J are TRBV7-8 and TRBJ2-1, with TRBD1 matching 7 bases. As DNA, the CDR3 is TGTGCCAGCAGCTCTCGGACAGGATGGAATGAGCAGTTCTTC. This translates into CASSSRTGWNEQFF.